The T cell receptor beta chain under discussion was sequenced for a study of spatial heterogeneity in lung cancer. Germline V gives CDR1 MDHEN, CDR2 SYDVKM. CDR3 length: 14 residues. Trimming removed 0 bases at V and 5 bases at J, with 7 bases between. TCRdb re-analysed the 5' RACE reads in MiXCR, keeping a single row per CDR3 protein. The sample has 15,000 to 20,000 distinct CDR3 sequences; more than 8% are singletons. This clonotype was detected many times. Time point denoted: blood at routine non-recurrence follow-up after resection. This rearrangement joins TRBV28 to TRBJ2-2; D may be TRBD1 (5 bases). This sample comprised PBMCs, obtained at follow-up. This sequence was found in a male donor with early-stage non-small cell lung cancer. CDR3 amino acids: CASSLWAGTGELFF. As DNA, the CDR3 is TGTGCCAGCAGTTTATGGGCAGGGACCGGGGAGCTGTTTTTT.